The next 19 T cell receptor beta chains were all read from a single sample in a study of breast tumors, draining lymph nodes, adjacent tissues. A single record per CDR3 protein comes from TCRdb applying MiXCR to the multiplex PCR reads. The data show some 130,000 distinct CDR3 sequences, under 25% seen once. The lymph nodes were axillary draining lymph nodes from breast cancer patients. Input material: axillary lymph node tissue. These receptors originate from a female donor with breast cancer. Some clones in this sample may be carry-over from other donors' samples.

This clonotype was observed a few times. CDR3 sequence (DNA): TGTGCCAGCAGTTCTTTCGCGGAAAACATTCAGTACTTC. Amino acid sequence: CASSSFAENIQYF. The V call is TRBV11-2, the J call TRBJ2-4; no clear D gene. The CDR3 totals 13 residues. Per the germline V gene, CDR1 is SGHAT and CDR2 is FQNNGV. Trimming removed 6 bases from V and 5 bases from J, with 11 bases in between.

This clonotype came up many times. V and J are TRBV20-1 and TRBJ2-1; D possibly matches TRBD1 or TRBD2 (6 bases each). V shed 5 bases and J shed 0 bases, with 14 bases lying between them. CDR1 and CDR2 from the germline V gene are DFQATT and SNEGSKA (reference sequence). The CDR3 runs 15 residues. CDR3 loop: CSAEGEVSSYNEQFF. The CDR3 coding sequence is TGCAGTGCTGAGGGGGAGGTGAGCTCCTACAATGAGCAGTTCTTC.

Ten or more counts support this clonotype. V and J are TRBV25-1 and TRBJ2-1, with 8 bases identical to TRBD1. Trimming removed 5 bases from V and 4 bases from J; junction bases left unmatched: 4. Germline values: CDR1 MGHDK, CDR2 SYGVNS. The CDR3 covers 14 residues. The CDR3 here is CASSPWTGYNEQFF. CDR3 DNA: TGTGCCAGCAGTCCCTGGACAGGGTACAATGAGCAGTTCTTC.

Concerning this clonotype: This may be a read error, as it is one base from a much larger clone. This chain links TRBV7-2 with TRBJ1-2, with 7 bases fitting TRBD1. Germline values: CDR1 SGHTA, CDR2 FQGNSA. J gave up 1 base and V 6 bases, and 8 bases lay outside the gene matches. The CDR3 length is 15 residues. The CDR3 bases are TGTGCCAGCAGTCGTACCCACAGGGGTAACTATGGCTACACCTTC. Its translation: CASSRTHRGNYGYTF.

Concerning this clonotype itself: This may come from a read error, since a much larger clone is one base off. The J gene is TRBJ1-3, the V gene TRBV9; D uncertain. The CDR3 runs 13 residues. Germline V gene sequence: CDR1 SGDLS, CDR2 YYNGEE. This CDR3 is CASSAVAGNTVYF. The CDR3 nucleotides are TGTGCCAGCAGCGCGGTAGCTGGAAACACCGTATATTTT.

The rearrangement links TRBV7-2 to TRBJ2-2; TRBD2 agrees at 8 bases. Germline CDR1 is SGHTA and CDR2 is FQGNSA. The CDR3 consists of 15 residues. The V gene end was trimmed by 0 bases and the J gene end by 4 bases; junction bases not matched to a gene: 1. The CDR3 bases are TGTGCCAGCAGCTTAGCCGGGAGGGGCACCGGGGAGCTGTTTTTT. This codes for CASSLAGRGTGELFF.

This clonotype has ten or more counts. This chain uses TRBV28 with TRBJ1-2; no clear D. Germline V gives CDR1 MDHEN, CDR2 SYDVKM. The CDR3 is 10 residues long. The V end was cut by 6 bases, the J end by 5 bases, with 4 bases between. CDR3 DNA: TGTGCCAGCAGGGGGTATGGCTACACCTTC. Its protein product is CASRGYGYTF.

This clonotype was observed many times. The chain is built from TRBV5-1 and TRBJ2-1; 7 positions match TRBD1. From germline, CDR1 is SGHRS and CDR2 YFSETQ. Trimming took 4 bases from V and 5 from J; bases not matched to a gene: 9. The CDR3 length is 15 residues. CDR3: CASSEDRRGNNEQFF. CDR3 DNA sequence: TGCGCCAGCAGCGAGGACAGGCGAGGAAACAATGAGCAGTTCTTC.

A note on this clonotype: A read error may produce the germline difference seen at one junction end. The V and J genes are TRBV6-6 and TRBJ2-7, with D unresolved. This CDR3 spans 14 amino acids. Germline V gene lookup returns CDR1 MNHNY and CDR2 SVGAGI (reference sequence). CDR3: CASRDGAPPSLVDF. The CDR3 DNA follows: TGTGCCAGCAGAGACGGCGCTCCCCCTTCCTTGGTGGACTTC.

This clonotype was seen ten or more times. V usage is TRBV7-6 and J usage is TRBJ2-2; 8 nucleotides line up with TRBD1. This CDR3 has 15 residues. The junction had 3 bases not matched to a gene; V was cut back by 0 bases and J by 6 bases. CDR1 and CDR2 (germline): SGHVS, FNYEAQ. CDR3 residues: CASSLADREAGELFF. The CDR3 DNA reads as TGTGCCAGCAGCTTAGCGGACAGGGAGGCCGGGGAGCTGTTTTTT.

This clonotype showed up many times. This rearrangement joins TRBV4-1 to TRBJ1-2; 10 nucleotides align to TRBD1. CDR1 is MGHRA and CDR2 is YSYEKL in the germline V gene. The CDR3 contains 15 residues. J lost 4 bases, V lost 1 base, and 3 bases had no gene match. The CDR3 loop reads CASSQGQGALYGYTF. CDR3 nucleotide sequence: TGCGCCAGCAGCCAAGGACAGGGGGCTCTCTATGGCTACACCTTC.

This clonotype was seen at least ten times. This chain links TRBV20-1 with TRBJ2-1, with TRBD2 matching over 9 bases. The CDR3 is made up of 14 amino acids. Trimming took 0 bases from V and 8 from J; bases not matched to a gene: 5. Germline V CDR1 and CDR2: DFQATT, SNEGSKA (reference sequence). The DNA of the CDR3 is TGCAGTGCTAGAGATGTTGGCGGGAGGGATGAGCAGTTCTTC. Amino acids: CSARDVGGRDEQFF.

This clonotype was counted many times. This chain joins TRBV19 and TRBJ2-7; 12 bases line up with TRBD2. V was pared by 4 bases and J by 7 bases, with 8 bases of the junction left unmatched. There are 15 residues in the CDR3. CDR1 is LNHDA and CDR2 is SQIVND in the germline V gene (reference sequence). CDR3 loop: CASSTRPSGRDEQYF. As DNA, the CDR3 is TGTGCCAGTAGTACCAGACCTAGCGGGAGGGATGAGCAGTACTTC.

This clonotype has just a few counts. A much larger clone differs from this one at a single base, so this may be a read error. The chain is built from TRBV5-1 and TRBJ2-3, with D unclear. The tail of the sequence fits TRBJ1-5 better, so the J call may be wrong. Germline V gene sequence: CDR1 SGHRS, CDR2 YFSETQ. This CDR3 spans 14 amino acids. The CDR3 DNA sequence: TGCGCCAGCAGCTTGGGTTCTAGCCGAGATACGCAGCATTTT. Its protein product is CASSLGSSRDTQHF.

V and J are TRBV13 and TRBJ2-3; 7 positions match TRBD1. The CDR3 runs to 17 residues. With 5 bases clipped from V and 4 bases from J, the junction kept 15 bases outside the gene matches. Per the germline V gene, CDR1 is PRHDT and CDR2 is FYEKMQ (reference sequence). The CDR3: CASSRRLGTVLADTQYF. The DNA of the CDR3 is TGTGCCAGCAGCCGACGACTGGGGACAGTTTTGGCAGATACGCAGTATTTT.

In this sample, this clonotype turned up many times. CDR3 sequence reads: CASSLVGTSGGSTDTQYF. The CDR3 DNA reads as TGTGCCAGCAGCTTAGTAGGTACTAGCGGTGGGTCCACAGATACGCAGTATTTT. V and J are TRBV7-6 and TRBJ2-3; TRBD2 aligns across 8 bases. The CDR3 spans 18 residues. Trimming cost V 1 base and J 2 bases; bases outside gene matches: 11. Per the germline V gene, CDR1 is SGHVS and CDR2 is FNYEAQ.

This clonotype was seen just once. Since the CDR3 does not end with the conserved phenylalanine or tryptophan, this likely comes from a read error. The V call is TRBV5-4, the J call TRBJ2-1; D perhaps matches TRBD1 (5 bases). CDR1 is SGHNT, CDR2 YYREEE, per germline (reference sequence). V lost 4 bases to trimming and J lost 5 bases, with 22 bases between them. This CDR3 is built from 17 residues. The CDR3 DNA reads TGTGCCAGCAGCCTGAGAAGGGGTAAAATGGCCCACAATGAGCAGTTCCTC. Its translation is CASSLRRGKMAHNEQFL.

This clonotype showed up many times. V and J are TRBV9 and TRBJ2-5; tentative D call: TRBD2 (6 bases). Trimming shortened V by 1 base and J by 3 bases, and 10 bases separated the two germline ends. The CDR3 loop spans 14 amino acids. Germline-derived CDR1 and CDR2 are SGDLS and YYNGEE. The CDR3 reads CASSVSWGEETQYF. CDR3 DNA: TGTGCCAGCAGCGTATCCTGGGGGGAAGAGACCCAGTACTTC. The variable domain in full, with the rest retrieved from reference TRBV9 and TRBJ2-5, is DSGVTQTPKHLITATGQRVTLRCSPRSGDLSVYWYQQSLDQGLQFLIQYYNGEERAKGNILERFSAQQFPDLHSELNLSSLELGDSALYFCASSVSWGEETQYFGPGTRLLVL.

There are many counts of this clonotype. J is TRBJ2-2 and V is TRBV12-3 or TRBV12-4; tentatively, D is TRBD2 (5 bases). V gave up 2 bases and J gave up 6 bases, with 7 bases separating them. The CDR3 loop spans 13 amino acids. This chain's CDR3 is CASSLKGAGELFF. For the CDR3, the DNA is TGTGCCAGCAGTTTAAAGGGAGCCGGGGAGCTGTTTTTT.